This TCR beta chain is drawn from a study of T cells after somatic rescue of genetic block. Germline CDR1 reads ENHRY; CDR2 reads SYGVKD. V lost 10 bases and J lost 1, with 19 bases in between. This CDR3 has 15 residues. Data came from immunoSEQ multiplex PCR; TCRdb stores just in-frame clones and leaves some out. The sample has over 95,000 clones; 85% to 95% are singletons. This TCR was sampled from a woman between 18 and 30 years old. The chain uses TRBV10-3 and TRBJ1-2; D is possibly TRBD1 (5 bases). Material: peripheral blood mononuclear cells (PBMCs). CDR3 DNA sequence: TGTGCCACCCTCAAGGGGCCGGGGGATAACTATGGCTACACCTTC. This translates into CATLKGPGDNYGYTF.